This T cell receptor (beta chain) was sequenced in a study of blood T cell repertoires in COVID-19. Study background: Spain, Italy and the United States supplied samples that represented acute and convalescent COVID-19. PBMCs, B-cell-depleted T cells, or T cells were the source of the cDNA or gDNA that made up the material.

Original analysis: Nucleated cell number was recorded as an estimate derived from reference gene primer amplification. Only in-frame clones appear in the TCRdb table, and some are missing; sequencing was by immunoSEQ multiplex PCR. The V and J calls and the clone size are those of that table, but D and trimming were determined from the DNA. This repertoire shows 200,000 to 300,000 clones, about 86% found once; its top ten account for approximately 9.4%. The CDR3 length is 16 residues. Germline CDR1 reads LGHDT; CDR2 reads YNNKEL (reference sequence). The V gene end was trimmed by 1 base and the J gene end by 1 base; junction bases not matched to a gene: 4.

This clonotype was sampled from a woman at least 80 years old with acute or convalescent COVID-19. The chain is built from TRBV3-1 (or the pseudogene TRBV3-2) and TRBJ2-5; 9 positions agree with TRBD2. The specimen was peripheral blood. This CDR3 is CASSQARAGGQETQYF. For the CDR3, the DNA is TGTGCCAGCAGCCAAGCTAGAGCGGGGGGCCAAGAGACCCAGTACTTC.